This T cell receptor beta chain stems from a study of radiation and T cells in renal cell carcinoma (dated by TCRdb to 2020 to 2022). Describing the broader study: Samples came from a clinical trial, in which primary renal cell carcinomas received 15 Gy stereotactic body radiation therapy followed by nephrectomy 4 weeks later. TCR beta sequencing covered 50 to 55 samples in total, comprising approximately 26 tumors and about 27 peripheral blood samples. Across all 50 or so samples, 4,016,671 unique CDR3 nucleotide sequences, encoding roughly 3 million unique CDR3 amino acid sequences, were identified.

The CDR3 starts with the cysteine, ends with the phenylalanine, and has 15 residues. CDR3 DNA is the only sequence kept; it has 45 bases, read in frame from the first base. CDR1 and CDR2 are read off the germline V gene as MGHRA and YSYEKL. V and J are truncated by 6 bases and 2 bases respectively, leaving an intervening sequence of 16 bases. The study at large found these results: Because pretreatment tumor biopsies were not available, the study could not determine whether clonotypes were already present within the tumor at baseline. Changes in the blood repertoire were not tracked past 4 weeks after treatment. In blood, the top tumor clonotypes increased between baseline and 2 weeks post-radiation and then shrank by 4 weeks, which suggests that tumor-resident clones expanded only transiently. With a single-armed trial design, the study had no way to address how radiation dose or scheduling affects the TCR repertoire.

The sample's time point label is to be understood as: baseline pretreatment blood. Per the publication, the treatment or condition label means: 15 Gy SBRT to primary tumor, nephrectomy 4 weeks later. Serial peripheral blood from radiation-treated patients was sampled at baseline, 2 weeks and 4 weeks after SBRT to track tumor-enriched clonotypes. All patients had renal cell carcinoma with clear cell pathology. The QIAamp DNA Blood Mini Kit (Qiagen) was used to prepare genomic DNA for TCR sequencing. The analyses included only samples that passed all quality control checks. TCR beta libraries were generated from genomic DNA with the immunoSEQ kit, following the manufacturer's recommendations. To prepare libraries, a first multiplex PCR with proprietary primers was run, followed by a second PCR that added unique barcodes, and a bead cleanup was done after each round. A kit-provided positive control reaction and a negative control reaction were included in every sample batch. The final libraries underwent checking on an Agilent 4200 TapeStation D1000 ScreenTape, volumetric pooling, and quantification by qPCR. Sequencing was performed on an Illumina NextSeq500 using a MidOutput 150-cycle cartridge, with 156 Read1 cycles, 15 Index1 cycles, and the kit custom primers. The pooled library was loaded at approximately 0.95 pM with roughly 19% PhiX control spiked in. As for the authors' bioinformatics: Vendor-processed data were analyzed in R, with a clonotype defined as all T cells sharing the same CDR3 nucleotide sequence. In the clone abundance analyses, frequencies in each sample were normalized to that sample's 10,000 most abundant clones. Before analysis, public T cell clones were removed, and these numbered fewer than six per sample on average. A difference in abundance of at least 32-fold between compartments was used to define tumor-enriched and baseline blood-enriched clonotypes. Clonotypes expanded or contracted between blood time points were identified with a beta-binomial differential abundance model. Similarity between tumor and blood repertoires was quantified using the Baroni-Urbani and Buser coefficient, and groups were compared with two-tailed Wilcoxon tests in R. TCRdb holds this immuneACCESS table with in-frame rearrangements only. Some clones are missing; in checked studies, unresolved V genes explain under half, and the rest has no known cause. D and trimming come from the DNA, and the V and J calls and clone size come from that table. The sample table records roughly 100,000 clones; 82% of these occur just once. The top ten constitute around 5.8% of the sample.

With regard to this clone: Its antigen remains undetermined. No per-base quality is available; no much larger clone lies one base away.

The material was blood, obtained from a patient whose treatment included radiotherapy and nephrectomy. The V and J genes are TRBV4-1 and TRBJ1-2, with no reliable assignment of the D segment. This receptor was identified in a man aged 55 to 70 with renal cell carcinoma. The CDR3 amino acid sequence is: CASSLGEGGNYGYTF. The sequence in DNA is TGCGCCAGCAGTCTAGGCGAGGGAGGAAACTATGGCTACACCTTC.